The entry below gives a single T cell receptor beta chain sequence along with its context. No antigen is known for it. Germline-derived CDR1 and CDR2 are SGHNT and YYREEE (reference sequence). CDR3 length equals 15 residues. J was trimmed by 3 bases and V by 1 base; bases with no gene match: 5. This specimen comes from a study of OX40 agonist ivuxolimab in advanced cancers. Across the study: Intravenous ivuxolimab was administered to patients every 2 weeks at 0.01 to 10 mg/kg. Overall study findings and caveats: Normalized expansion of T-cell clones was also low for some nonresponders.

Method: immunoSEQ multiplex PCR; TCRdb's copy keeps in-frame clones and lacks some. Found here are about 48,000 clones, 70% to 90% of them singletons; the top ten hold under 2.5%. The V and J genes are TRBV5-4 and TRBJ2-3; 7 bases fit TRBD2. The receptor was isolated from an adult with an advanced solid tumor such as melanoma, head and neck, liver or kidney cancer. The sample was CD4+ or CD8+ T cells sorted from blood, taken in a trial of the OX40 agonist ivuxolimab. The CDR3 DNA reads TGTGCCAGCAGCTTGATTTGGGGGGGGACAGATACGCAGTATTTT. Protein product: CASSLIWGGTDTQYF.